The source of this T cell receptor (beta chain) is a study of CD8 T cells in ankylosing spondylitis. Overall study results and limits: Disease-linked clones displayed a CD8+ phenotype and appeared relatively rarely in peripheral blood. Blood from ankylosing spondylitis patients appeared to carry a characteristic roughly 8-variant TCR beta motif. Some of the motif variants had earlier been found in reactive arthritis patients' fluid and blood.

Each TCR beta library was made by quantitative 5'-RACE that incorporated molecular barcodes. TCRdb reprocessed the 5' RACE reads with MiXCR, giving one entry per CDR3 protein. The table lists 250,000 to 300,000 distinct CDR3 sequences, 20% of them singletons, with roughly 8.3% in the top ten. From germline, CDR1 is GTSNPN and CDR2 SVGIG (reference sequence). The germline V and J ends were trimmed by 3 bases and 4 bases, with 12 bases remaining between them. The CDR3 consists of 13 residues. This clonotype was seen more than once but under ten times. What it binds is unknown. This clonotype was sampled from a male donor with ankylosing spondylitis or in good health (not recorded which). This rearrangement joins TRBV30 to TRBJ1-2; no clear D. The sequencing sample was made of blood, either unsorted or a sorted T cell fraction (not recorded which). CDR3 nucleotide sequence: TGTGCCTGGAGCCTTTCAGGACTCTATGGCTACACCTTC. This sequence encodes CAWSLSGLYGYTF.